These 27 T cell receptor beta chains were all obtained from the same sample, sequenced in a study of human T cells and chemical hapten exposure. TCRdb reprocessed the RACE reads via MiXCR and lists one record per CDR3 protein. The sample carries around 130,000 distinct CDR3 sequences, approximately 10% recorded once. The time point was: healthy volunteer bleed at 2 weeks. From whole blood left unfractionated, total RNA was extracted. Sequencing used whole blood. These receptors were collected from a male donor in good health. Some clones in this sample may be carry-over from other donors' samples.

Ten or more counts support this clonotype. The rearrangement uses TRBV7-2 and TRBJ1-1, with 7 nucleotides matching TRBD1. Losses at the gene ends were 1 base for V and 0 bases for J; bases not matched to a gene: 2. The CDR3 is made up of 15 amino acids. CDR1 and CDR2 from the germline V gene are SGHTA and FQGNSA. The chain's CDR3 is CASSLGGTVNTEAFF. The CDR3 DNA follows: TGTGCCAGCAGCTTAGGGGGGACAGTGAACACTGAAGCTTTCTTT.

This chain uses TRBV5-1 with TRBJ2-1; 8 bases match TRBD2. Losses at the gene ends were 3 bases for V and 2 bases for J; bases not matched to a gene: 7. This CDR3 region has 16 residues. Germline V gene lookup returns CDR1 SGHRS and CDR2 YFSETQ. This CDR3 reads CASSSSAAGAYNEQFF. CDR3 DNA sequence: TGCGCCAGCAGCTCCTCGGCAGCGGGGGCCTACAATGAGCAGTTCTTC.

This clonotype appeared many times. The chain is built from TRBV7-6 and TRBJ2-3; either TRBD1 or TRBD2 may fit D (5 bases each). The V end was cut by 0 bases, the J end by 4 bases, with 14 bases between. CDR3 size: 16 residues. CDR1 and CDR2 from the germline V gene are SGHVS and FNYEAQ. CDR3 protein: CASSLALLRGADTQYF. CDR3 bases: TGTGCCAGCAGCTTAGCCTTACTCCGGGGCGCAGATACGCAGTATTTT. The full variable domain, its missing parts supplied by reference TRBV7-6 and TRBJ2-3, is GAGVSQSPRYKVTKRGQDVALRCDPISGHVSLYWYRQALGQGPEFLTYFNYEAQQDKSGLPNDRFSAERPEGSISTLTIQRTEQRDSAMYRCASSLALLRGADTQYFGPGTRLTVL.

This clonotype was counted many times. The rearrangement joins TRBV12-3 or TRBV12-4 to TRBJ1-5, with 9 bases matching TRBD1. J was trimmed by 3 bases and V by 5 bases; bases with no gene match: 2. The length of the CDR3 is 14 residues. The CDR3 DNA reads TGTGCCAGCAGTCGGGACAGGGACAATCAGCCCCAGCATTTT. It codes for CASSRDRDNQPQHF.

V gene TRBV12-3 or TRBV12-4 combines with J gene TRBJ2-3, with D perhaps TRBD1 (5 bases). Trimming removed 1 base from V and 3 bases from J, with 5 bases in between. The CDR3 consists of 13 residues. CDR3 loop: CASSLGQTDTQYF. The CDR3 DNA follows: TGTGCCAGCAGTTTAGGACAGACAGATACGCAGTATTTT.

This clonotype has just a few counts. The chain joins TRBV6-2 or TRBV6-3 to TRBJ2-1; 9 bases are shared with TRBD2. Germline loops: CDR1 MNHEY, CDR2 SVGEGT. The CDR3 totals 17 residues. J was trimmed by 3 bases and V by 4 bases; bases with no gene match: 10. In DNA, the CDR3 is TGTGCCAGCAGTTCCACCCCGACTAGCGGCTTCTACAATGAGCAGTTCTTC. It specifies CASSSTPTSGFYNEQFF.

CDR3 in DNA: TGTGCCAGCAGCCCCGGACAGGGAGGCTACACCTTC. Its translation: CASSPGQGGYTF. J is TRBJ1-2 and V is TRBV6-5; 8 bases are shared with TRBD1. The CDR3 contains 12 residues. V trimming: 6 bases; J trimming: 8 bases; junction bases outside the gene matches: 5. The germline V gene encodes CDR1 MNHEY and CDR2 SVGAGI.

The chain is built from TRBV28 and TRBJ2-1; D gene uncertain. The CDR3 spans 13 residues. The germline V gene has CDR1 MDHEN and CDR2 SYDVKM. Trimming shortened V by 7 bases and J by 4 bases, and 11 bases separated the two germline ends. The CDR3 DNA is TGTGCCAGCAAACTCGACAAATACAATGAGCAGTTCTTC. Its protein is CASKLDKYNEQFF.

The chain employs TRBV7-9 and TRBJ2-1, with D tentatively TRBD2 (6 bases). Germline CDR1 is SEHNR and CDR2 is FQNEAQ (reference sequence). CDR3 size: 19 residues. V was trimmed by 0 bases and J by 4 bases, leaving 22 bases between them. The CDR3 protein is CASSLANLPGLSEYNEQFF. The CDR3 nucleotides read TGTGCCAGCAGCTTAGCCAATCTCCCGGGACTTTCCGAATACAATGAGCAGTTCTTC.

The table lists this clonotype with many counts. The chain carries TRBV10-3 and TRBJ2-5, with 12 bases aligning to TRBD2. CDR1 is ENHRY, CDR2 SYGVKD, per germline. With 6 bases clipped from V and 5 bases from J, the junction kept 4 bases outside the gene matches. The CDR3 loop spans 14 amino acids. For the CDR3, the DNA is TGTGCCATCAGGACTAGCGGGGGTCTGGAGACCCAGTACTTC. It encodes CAIRTSGGLETQYF.

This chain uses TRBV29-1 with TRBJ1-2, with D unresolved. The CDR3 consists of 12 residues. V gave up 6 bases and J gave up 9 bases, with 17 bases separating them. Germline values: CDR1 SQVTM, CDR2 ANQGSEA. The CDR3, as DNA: TGCAGCGTCGACGTAGAGCCCCCTCGCTACACCTTC. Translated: CSVDVEPPRYTF.

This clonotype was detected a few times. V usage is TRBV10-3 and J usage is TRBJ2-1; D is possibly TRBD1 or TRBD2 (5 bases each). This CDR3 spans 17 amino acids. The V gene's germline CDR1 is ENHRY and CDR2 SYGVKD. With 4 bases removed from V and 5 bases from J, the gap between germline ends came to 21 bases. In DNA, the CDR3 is TGTGCCATCAGTGTCCGAATTACTAGTCAAGGGGACAATGAGCAGTTCTTC. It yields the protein CAISVRITSQGDNEQFF.

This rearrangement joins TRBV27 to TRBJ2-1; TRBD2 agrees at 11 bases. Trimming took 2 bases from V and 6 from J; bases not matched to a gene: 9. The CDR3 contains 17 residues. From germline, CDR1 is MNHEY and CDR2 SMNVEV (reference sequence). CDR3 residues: CASSLIKVAGGRNEQFF. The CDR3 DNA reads TGTGCCAGCAGTTTAATTAAGGTAGCGGGGGGGCGCAATGAGCAGTTCTTC.

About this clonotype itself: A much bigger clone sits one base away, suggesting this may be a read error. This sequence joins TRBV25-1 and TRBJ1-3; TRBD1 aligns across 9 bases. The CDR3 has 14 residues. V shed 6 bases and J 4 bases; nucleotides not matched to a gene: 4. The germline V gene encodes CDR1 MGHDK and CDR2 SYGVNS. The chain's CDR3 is CASRQGAKGNTIYF. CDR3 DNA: TGTGCCAGCAGACAGGGGGCGAAGGGAAACACCATATATTTT.

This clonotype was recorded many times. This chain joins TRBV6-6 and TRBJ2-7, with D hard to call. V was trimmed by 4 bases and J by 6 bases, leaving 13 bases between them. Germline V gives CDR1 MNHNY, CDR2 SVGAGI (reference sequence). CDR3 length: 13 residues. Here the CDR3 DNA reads TGTGCCAGCAGTTGGGCGGCGTTGGGCGAGCAGTACTTC. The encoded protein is CASSWAALGEQYF.

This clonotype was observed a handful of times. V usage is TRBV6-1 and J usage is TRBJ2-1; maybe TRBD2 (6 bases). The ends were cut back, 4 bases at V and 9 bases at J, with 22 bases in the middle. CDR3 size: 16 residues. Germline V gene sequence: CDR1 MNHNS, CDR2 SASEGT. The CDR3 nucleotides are TGTGCCAGCAGTGCGCCCCAGGGATGGGAGGTCGTTGAGCAGTTCTTC. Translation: CASSAPQGWEVVEQFF.

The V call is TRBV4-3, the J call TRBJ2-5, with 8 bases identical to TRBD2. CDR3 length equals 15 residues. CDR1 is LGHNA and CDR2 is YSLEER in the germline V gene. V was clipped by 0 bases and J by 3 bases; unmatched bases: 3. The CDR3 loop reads CASSQEGTREETQYF. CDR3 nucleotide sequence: TGCGCCAGCAGCCAAGAGGGGACTAGAGAAGAGACCCAGTACTTC.

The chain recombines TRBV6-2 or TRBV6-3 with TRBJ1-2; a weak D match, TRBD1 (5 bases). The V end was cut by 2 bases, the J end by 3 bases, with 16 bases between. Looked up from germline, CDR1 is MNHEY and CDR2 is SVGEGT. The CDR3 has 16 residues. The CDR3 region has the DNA TGTGCCAGCAGTTACCGGGACCTACCTCTCCACTATGGCTACACCTTC. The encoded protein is CASSYRDLPLHYGYTF.

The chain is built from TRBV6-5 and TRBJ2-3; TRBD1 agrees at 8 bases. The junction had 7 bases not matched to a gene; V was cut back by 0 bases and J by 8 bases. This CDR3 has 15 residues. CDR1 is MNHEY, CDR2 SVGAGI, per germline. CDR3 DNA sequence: TGTGCCAGCAGTTACTCAGGACAGGGTATTGGTACGCAGTATTTT. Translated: CASSYSGQGIGTQYF.

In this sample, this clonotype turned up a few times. The CDR3 nucleotides read TGTGCCAGCATGGGGGGGACAGATACGCAGTATTTT. It specifies CASMGGTDTQYF. The V gene is TRBV27, the J gene TRBJ2-3; TRBD2 aligns across 7 bases. The V gene end was trimmed by 7 bases and the J gene end by 3 bases; junction bases not matched to a gene: 1. The CDR3 extends over 12 amino acids. Looked up from germline, CDR1 is MNHEY and CDR2 is SMNVEV (reference sequence).

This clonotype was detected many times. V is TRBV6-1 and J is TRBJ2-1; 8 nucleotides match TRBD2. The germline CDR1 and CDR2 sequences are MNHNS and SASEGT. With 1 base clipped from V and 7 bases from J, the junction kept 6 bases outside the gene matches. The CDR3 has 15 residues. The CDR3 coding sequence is TGTGCCAGCAGTGAAGGGCCTAGCGGGTTGAATGAGCAGTTCTTC. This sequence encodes CASSEGPSGLNEQFF.

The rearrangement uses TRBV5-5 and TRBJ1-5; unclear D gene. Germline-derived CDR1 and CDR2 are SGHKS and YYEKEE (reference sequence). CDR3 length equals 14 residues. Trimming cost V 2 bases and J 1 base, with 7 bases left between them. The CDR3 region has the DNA TGTGCCAGCAGCTTCCTGGAGAGCAATCAGCCCCAGCATTTT. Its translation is CASSFLESNQPQHF. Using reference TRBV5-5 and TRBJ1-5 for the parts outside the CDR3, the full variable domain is DAGVTQSPTHLIKTRGQQVTLRCSPISGHKSVSWYQQVLGQGPQFIFQYYEKEERGRGNFPDRFSARQFPNYSSELNVNALLLGDSALYLCASSFLESNQPQHFGDGTRLSIL.

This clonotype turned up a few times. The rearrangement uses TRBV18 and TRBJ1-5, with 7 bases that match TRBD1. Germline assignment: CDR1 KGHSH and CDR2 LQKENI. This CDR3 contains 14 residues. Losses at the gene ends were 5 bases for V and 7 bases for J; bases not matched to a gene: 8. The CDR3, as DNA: TGTGCCAGCTCATTCGACAGGGAAGGACAGCCCCAGCATTTT. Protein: CASSFDREGQPQHF.

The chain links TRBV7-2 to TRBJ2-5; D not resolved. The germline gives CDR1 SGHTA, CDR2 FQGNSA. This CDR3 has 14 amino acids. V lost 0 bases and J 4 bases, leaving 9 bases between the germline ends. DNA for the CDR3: TGTGCCAGCAGCTTAGCTGGGTTGGGAGAGACCCAGTACTTC. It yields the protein CASSLAGLGETQYF. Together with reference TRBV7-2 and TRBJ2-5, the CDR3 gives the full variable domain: GAGVSQSPSNKVTEKGKDVELRCDPISGHTALYWYRQSLGQGLEFLIYFQGNSAPDKSGLPSDRFSAERTGGSVSTLTIQRTQQEDSAVYLCASSLAGLGETQYFGPGTRLLVL.

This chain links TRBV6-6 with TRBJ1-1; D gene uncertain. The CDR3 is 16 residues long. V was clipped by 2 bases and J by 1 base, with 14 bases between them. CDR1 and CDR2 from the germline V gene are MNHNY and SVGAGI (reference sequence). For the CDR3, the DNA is TGTGCCAGCAGTTACCGCCTAAGGGTCGCGAACACTGAAGCTTTCTTT. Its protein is CASSYRLRVANTEAFF.

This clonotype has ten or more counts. The CDR3 region is CASSRTGPNQPQHF. Written as DNA, the CDR3 is TGTGCCAGCAGCCGGACAGGGCCCAATCAGCCCCAGCATTTT. The rearrangement links TRBV3-1 to TRBJ1-5, with 8 bases lining up with TRBD1. Trimming cost V 4 bases and J 3 bases; bases outside gene matches: 2. Per germline, CDR1 LGHDT and CDR2 YNNKEL (reference sequence). The CDR3 contains 14 residues.

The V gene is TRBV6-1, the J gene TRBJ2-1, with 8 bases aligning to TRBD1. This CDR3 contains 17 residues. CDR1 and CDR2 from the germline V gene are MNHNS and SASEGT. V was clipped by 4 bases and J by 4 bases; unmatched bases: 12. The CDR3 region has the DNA TGTGCCAGCAGTGGGCATTACGACAGGGGCCCTTACAATGAGCAGTTCTTC. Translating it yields CASSGHYDRGPYNEQFF.